This T cell receptor (beta chain) was recorded in a study of CD8 T cells in Susac syndrome (dated by TCRdb to between 2017 and 2020). Some background on the complete study: Repertoire sequencing was used to test whether CD8+ T cell activation and differentiation in Susac syndrome was antigen driven. Clonality of the CD8+ T cell repertoire was compared between roughly twelve healthy donors, approximately 14 Susac syndrome patients and around 16 multiple sclerosis patients.

RNA was extracted using the RNeasy kit, and roughly 0.5 to 1 ug of the RNA was reverse transcribed with random hexamers. The immunoSEQ multiplex PCR assay, which covers 54 Vbeta and 13 Jbeta segments, was used to amplify TCR beta CDR3 regions. PCR amplification bias was corrected using a synthetic template baseline for primer optimization and computational correction. The original methods were these. Reads were annotated to V, D and J genes according to IMGT and were analyzed with immunoSEQ Analyzer, with only productive sequences retained. Clonality was calculated as one minus the Shannon entropy normalized by log2 of the number of productive unique sequences. For each patient and control, public and private clones were evaluated among the 100 most prevalent clones. Susac-specific clones were defined as absent from healthy and MS cohorts, about 1,000 published viral clones and other ImmuneACCESS disease sequences. TCRdb redid the processing of the public reads, applying fastp at Q25 and MiXCR, and retained in-frame beta chains. Every distinct CDR3 protein forms one entry, paired with its most common genes and DNA. The V and J calls reflect TCRdb's pipeline rather than the authors' work. This sample is represented by about 300,000 distinct CDR3 sequences; about 89% of them were singletons. The biggest ten clones account for approximately 0.18% of the sample.

High-throughput TCR beta sequencing profiled peripheral blood CD8+ and CD4+ T cells from healthy donors, Susac syndrome patients and multiple sclerosis patients. Multiple sclerosis controls were treatment-naive patients with stable or active relapsing-remitting disease fulfilling revised McDonald criteria. Bulk CD8+ and CD4+ T cells were purified magnetically by negative isolation, whereas CD8+ TEMRA cells were enriched by FACS. Blood was collected in EDTA tubes and processed within 24 hours, with PBMCs isolated through density gradient centrifugation. PBMCs intended for TCR sequencing were cryopreserved in liquid nitrogen and thawed later in a water bath at 37 degrees C. Purity of sorted or isolated CD4+, CD8+ and CD8+ TEMRA cells was at least 90%. This clonotype is a singleton in its sample. Its antigen target is currently unknown. The junction departs from the called germline gene at one end, perhaps through a read error.

Looking up the germline V gene yields CDR1 SGHVS and CDR2 FQNEAQ. The CDR3 runs 14 amino acids, cysteine and phenylalanine included. Only CDR3 DNA remains: 42 bases, in frame from the first base. The investigation overall reported the following: The number of individuals in the TCR sequencing and HLA analysis was acknowledged as relatively small.

The rearrangement combines TRBV7-8 with TRBJ2-5; TRBD2 aligns with 7 central bases. Sequenced sample: CD8+ T cells from PBMCs. This sequence originates from a human donor with multiple sclerosis. The DNA is TGTGCCAGCAGCCCTGGGACTACCCAAGAGGCCCAGTACTTC. The resulting protein is CASSPGTTQEAQYF.